This TCR beta chain was found in a study of T cells expressing NK-cell markers. With regard to this clonotype: Its antigen is as yet unknown.

Notes on the study in general: The leading position in the CD3+CD56-NKG2C+ fraction of a handful of donors also went to these clonotypes.

TCRdb derives one entry per CDR3 protein from the 5' RACE reads, leaving out DNA. Its table lists some 110,000 distinct CDR3 sequences. Sequencing was carried out using blood T cells: a sorted CD56 or NKG2C T cell subset, CD4+ or CD8+ T cells, or bulk PBMC T cells (not recorded which). This receptor was identified in a woman between 18 and 70 years old in good health.

CDR3: CASSQDPSGGAGGELFF. The rearrangement uses TRBV4-1 and TRBJ2-2; the D call of TRBD2 rests on TCRdb alone, since no DNA is present to check it. CDR3 length equals 17 residues. The germline CDR1 and CDR2 sequences are MGHRA and YSYEKL.